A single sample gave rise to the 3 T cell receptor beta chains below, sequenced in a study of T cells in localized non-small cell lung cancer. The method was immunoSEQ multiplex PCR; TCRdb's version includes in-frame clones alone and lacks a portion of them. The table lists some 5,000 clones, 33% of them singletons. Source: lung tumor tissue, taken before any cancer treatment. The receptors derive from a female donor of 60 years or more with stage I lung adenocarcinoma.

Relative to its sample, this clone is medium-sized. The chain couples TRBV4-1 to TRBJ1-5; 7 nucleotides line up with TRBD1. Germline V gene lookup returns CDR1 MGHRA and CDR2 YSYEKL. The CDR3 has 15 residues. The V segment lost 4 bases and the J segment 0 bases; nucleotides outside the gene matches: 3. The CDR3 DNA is TGCGCCAGCAGCCTACACAGGGGTAGCAATCAGCCCCAGCATTTT. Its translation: CASSLHRGSNQPQHF.

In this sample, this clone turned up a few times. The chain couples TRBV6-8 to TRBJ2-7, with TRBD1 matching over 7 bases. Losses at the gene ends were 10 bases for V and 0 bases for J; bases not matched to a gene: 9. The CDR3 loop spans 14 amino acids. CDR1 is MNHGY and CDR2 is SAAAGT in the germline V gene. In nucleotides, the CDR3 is TGTGCCACCTCTGGGGACAGTAGCTCCTACGAGCAGTACTTC. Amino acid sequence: CATSGDSSSYEQYF.

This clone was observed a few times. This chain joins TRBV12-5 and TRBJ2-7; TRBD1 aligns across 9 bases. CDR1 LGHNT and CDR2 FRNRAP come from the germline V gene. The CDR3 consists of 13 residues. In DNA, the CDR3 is TGTTCGAAACCGGGACAGGGCCCTTACGAGCAGTACTTC. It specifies CSKPGQGPYEQYF.